This passage covers 23 T cell receptor beta chains from one sample sequenced in a study of blood T cells in healthy people across ages. A second PCR, run for about 7 to 11 cycles, used a sample-barcoded 5' primer plus a J-beta primer mix. TCRdb analysed the 5' RACE reads with MiXCR anew, one entry per CDR3 protein. Here the sample spans 750,000 or so distinct CDR3 sequences, 20% to 30% being singletons. The sample was also linked to a second study, of T cells of mothers and their children.

The source material was blood. These receptors originate from a boy aged 10-17 years in good health.

The rearrangement joins TRBV5-1 to TRBJ2-1, with 7 bases aligning to TRBD2. Trimming at V came to 1 base and at J to 5 bases, leaving 3 bases not matched to a gene. Looked up from germline, CDR1 is SGHRS and CDR2 is YFSETQ. There are 14 residues in the CDR3. CDR3 loop: CASSLRLADNEQFF. CDR3 DNA: TGCGCCAGCAGCTTGCGGCTAGCGGACAATGAGCAGTTCTTC.

This clonotype showed up just a few times. The V gene is TRBV7-9, the J gene TRBJ2-7, with 8 positions matching TRBD1. Germline V gene data show CDR1 as SEHNR and CDR2 as FQNEAQ (reference sequence). The ends lost 5 bases at V and 3 bases at J; junction bases unmatched: 9. This CDR3 has 15 residues. The CDR3: CASSPRDRFGYEQYF. The CDR3 coding sequence is TGTGCCAGCAGCCCTAGGGACAGGTTTGGCTACGAGCAGTACTTC.

Regarding this clonotype: The junction shows a germline mismatch at one end, possibly a read error. This sequence joins TRBV20-1 and TRBJ2-7; no firm D call. CDR3 length: 13 residues. Per the germline V gene, CDR1 is DFQATT and CDR2 is SNEGSKA (reference sequence). CDR3 coding DNA: TGCAGTGCCCAAACCCGGAGCTCCTACGGGCAGTACTTC. Its protein product is CSAQTRSSYGQYF.

This clonotype was observed a handful of times. This chain uses TRBV11-2 with TRBJ2-7, with TRBD1 identical over 9 bases. After removal of 5 bases from V and 5 bases from J, the junction contained 10 bases not matched to a gene. CDR3 length: 15 amino acids. Germline CDR1 SGHAT, CDR2 FQNNGV. DNA of the CDR3: TGTGCCAGCAGCCAATTGACAGGGGGGGTCCACGAGCAGTACTTC. Residues: CASSQLTGGVHEQYF.

The table lists this clonotype with a few counts. The junction does not match germline at one end; this may be a read error. The chain couples TRBV20-1 to TRBJ2-7; 8 bases are shared with TRBD2. Germline V gene sequence: CDR1 DFQATT, CDR2 SNEGSKA (reference sequence). This CDR3 contains 15 residues. CDR3 in DNA: TGCAGTGCTAGGGATAGCGGGGTCAGCTCCTACGAGCAGCACTTC. Translation gives CSARDSGVSSYEQHF.

In its sample, this clonotype was seen a few times. CDR3 in amino acids: CSVDPAPGGGFYNEQFF. CDR3 nucleotide sequence: TGCAGCGTTGACCCGGCCCCTGGCGGGGGCTTCTACAATGAGCAGTTCTTC. V and J are TRBV29-1 and TRBJ2-1, with D maybe TRBD2 (7 bases). The V gene's germline CDR1 is SQVTM and CDR2 ANQGSEA. The ends were cut back, 3 bases at V and 3 bases at J, with 21 bases in the middle. The CDR3 loop spans 17 amino acids.

This chain links TRBV28 with TRBJ2-5, with TRBD2 matching 10 bases. The J call may not be correct, given that the DNA end is closer to TRBJ2-7. The germline gives CDR1 MDHEN, CDR2 SYDVKM. This CDR3 is built from 14 residues. The CDR3 loop is CASSSAGGRNEQYF. CDR3 nucleotides: TGTGCCAGCAGTTCAGCGGGAGGGAGGAACGAGCAGTACTTC.

The chain recombines TRBV9 with TRBJ1-5; possibly TRBD1 for D (5 bases). The V gene's germline CDR1 is SGDLS and CDR2 YYNGEE. Trimming pared 3 bases from V and 6 bases from J, leaving 7 bases between. CDR3 length equals 12 residues. The CDR3 coding sequence is TGTGCCAGCAGCGCGGGGGGTCAGCCCCAGCATTTT. Translated, it gives CASSAGGQPQHF.

This clonotype was found a few times. This chain connects TRBV12-3 or TRBV12-4 to TRBJ2-5, with D possibly TRBD2 on 6 matching bases. The J call could be wrong; TRBJ2-7 is a better fit for the DNA end. CDR3 length: 14 amino acids. This CDR3 reads CASSFAGPTYEQYF. As DNA, the CDR3 is TGTGCCAGCAGTTTTGCGGGACCCACCTACGAGCAGTACTTC.

This clonotype was seen once. The chain employs TRBV7-9 and TRBJ2-5; D remains ambiguous. The V end lost 7 bases, the J end lost 4 bases, and 16 bases lay between the germline ends. In germline, CDR1 is SEHNR, CDR2 FQNEAQ (reference sequence). This CDR3 region has 14 residues. The CDR3 DNA sequence: TGTGCCAGCACCCAAGTCCCCGGGTTAGAGACCCAGTACTTC. This sequence encodes CASTQVPGLETQYF.

The chain couples TRBV2 to TRBJ2-5; D is unresolved. This CDR3 comprises 11 residues. The V end lost 8 bases, the J end lost 6 bases, and 10 bases lay between the germline ends. From germline, CDR1 is SNHLY and CDR2 FYNNEI. CDR3 nucleotides: TGTGCCAGCCAAGCGCAGAAGACCCAGTACTTC. As protein: CASQAQKTQYF.

This clonotype occurred a few times. The CDR3 bases are TGCGCCAGCAGCTTGGCCGGGGTTGAGGCCGGGGAGCTGTTTTTT. Translation gives CASSLAGVEAGELFF. The rearrangement joins TRBV5-1 to TRBJ2-2, with TRBD2 as a possible D gene (5 bases). From germline, CDR1 is SGHRS and CDR2 YFSETQ. CDR3 length equals 15 residues. V was cut by 0 bases and J by 6 bases, with 12 bases left in between.

This clonotype was observed a handful of times. The genes are TRBV12-3 or TRBV12-4 and TRBJ2-2; the D gene is possibly TRBD2 (6 bases). V dropped 5 bases and J dropped 4 bases, with 14 bases sitting between them. CDR3 size: 15 residues. CDR3 DNA sequence: TGTGCCAGCAGTCGCGACGGGAGCCCCACCGGGGAGCTGTTTTTT. It codes for CASSRDGSPTGELFF.

The chain recombines TRBV29-1 with TRBJ2-1, with D possibly TRBD2 on 5 matching bases. V was cut by 6 bases and J by 7 bases, with 10 bases left in between. CDR1 is SQVTM, CDR2 ANQGSEA, per germline. The CDR3 runs to 11 residues. The CDR3 DNA sequence: TGCAGCGTGGGCGTAGCGAATGAGCAGTTCTTC. Protein product: CSVGVANEQFF.

In regard to this clonotype: Mismatch with germline at one junction end may stem from a read error. V and J are TRBV7-9 and TRBJ2-3; 7 nucleotides match TRBD1. Germline-derived CDR1 and CDR2 are SEHNR and FQNEAQ (reference sequence). The CDR3 runs 17 residues. CDR3 sequence reads: CAGSLWTGEASTDTQYF. CDR3 sequence (DNA): TGTGCCGGCAGCCTTTGGACAGGCGAAGCTAGCACAGATACGCAGTATTTT.

The CDR3 coding sequence is TGCGCCAGCAGCTTGACTAGCGGGAGTGTGTACGAGCAGTACTTC. Its protein is CASSLTSGSVYEQYF. V and J are TRBV5-1 and TRBJ2-5; 11 nucleotides match TRBD2. The J call may be wrong; the DNA end is better matched by TRBJ2-7. Looked up from germline, CDR1 is SGHRS and CDR2 is YFSETQ. This CDR3 has 15 amino acids.

This clonotype was detected a few times. The chain carries TRBV7-2 and TRBJ1-3; D possibly corresponds to TRBD1 (6 bases). Trimming left V 4 bases short and J 3 bases short, with 10 bases between. Germline CDR1 and CDR2: SGHTA and FQGNSA. CDR3 length: 14 amino acids. This CDR3 is CASSWNRVGNTIYF. The CDR3 nucleotides are TGTGCCAGCAGCTGGAACAGGGTTGGAAACACCATATATTTT.

The chain uses TRBV29-1 and TRBJ2-7; no reliable D call. The CDR3 is 13 residues long. Germline CDR1 SQVTM, CDR2 ANQGSEA. Trimming removed 7 bases at V and 1 base at J, with 14 bases between. This chain's CDR3 is CSALRGSSYEQYF. DNA for the CDR3: TGCAGCGCCCTTCGTGGCAGTTCCTACGAGCAGTACTTC.

The CDR3 protein is CSAGTSDTYEQYF. CDR3 DNA sequence: TGCAGTGCTGGGACTAGCGACACCTACGAGCAGTACTTC. V and J are TRBV20-1 and TRBJ2-7, with TRBD2 matching 10 bases. The V and J ends lost 5 bases and 2 bases, in that order; junction bases with no gene match: 3. In germline, CDR1 is DFQATT, CDR2 SNEGSKA (reference sequence). The CDR3 totals 13 residues.

The chain uses TRBV28 and TRBJ1-1; D remains unclear. The CDR3 is 15 amino acids. V dropped 3 bases and J dropped 6 bases, with 17 bases sitting between them. Germline lookup yields CDR1 MDHEN and CDR2 SYDVKM. CDR3 nucleotides: TGTGCCAGCAGTTTTACGGCGGAACCCAGCGCTGAAGCTTTCTTT. This translates into CASSFTAEPSAEAFF.

The rearrangement uses TRBV2 and TRBJ2-1; no reliable D call. Germline V gives CDR1 SNHLY, CDR2 FYNNEI. Trimming removed 6 bases from V and 0 bases from J, with 6 bases in between. The CDR3 is 13 amino acids. This CDR3 is CASRTSSYNEQFF. CDR3 coding DNA: TGTGCCAGCAGGACCAGCTCCTACAATGAGCAGTTCTTC.

The J gene is TRBJ2-3, the V gene TRBV7-2; TRBD2 matches 7 bases. J lost 0 bases, V lost 5 bases, and 2 bases had no gene match. CDR1 is SGHTA and CDR2 is FQGNSA in the germline V gene. This CDR3 has 14 residues. This chain's CDR3 is CASSVGRSTDTQYF. The CDR3 DNA sequence: TGTGCCAGCAGCGTCGGGAGGAGCACAGATACGCAGTATTTT. Based on the CDR3 plus reference TRBV7-2 and TRBJ2-3, the full variable domain is GAGVSQSPSNKVTEKGKDVELRCDPISGHTALYWYRQSLGQGLEFLIYFQGNSAPDKSGLPSDRFSAERTGGSVSTLTIQRTQQEDSAVYLCASSVGRSTDTQYFGPGTRLTVL.

The rearrangement links TRBV7-2 to TRBJ2-7; D assignment may be TRBD1 or TRBD2 (6 bases each). V lost 5 bases and J 5 bases, leaving 19 bases between the germline ends. Germline values: CDR1 SGHTA, CDR2 FQGNSA. The CDR3 sequence is 15 residues long. This CDR3 reads CASSVGGPWGHEQYF. The CDR3 nucleotides read TGTGCCAGCAGCGTAGGGGGGCCCTGGGGCCACGAGCAGTACTTC.